The source of this T cell receptor (beta chain) is a study of blood T cell repertoires in COVID-19. The germline V gene has CDR1 SGHNT and CDR2 YYREEE (reference sequence). The V gene lost 2 bases and the J gene lost 2 bases, with 5 bases spanning the gap. This CDR3 is built from 13 residues. Data came from immunoSEQ multiplex PCR; TCRdb stores just in-frame clones and leaves some out. The sample contains approximately 290,000 clones, roughly 88% of which appear only once. The sample comprised PBMCs or T cells enriched from blood (not recorded which). This rearrangement joins TRBV5-4 to TRBJ2-1; D is ambiguous. This TCR was recovered from a woman in her twenties or thirties who had recovered from COVID-19. In nucleotides, the CDR3 is TGTGCCAGCAGCTTTACAGCCTACAATGAGCAGTTCTTC. Translating it yields CASSFTAYNEQFF.